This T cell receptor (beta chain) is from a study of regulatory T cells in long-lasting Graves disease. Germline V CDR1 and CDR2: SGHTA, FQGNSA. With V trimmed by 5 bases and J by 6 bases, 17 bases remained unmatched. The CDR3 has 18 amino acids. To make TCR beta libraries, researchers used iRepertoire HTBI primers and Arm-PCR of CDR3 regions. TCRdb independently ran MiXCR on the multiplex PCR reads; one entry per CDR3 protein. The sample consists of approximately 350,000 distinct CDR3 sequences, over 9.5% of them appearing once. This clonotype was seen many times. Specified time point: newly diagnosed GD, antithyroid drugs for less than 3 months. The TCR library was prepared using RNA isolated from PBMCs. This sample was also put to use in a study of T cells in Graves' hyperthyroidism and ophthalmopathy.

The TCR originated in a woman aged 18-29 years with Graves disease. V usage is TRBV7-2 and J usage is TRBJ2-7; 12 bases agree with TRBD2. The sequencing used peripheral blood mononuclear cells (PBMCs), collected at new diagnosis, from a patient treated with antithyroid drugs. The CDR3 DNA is TGTGCCAGCAGCCCACCCTTCTCCCCGGGACTAGCGGGTCTCGAGCAGTACTTC. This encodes CASSPPFSPGLAGLEQYF.